The 16 T cell receptor beta chains in this list originate from one sample, sequenced in a study of shared clonotypes between healthy human individuals. Method: immunoSEQ multiplex PCR; TCRdb's copy keeps in-frame clones and lacks some. This sample has some 2.1 million clones; about 95% occur once, and the top ten carry about 1.1%. Naive CD8 isolation took CD45RO-negative cells positively selected for CCR7 and excluded terminally differentiated effector memory CD45RA+ cells. The sample comprised naive CD8+ T cells sorted from blood. These TCRs come from a man younger than 30 in good health.

V is TRBV4-1 and J is TRBJ1-1; possibly TRBD1 for D (6 bases). The V and J ends lost 1 base and 8 bases respectively, with 14 bases between them. This CDR3 has 14 amino acids. CDR1 and CDR2 from the germline V gene are MGHRA and YSYEKL. The CDR3 nucleotides are TGCGCCAGCAGCCAAGTGATAGGGGGAGAGGAAGCTTTCTTT. This sequence encodes CASSQVIGGEEAFF.

The sample holds one count of this clone. Different DNA sequences within this sample yield the same CDR3. The V call is TRBV7-3, the J call TRBJ2-1, with 12 bases identical to TRBD2. V was clipped by 5 bases and J by 4 bases; unmatched bases: 3. Germline V gives CDR1 SGHTA, CDR2 FQGTGA. The CDR3 extends over 15 amino acids. This CDR3 reads CASSPLAGGYNEQFF. CDR3 sequence (DNA): TGTGCCAGCAGCCCACTAGCGGGGGGTTACAATGAGCAGTTCTTC.

The rearrangement uses TRBV10-2 and TRBJ2-7; 9 bases line up with TRBD1. The CDR3 runs 14 residues. Trimming cost V 7 bases and J 4 bases; bases outside gene matches: 8. The germline gives CDR1 WSHSY, CDR2 SAAADI. The CDR3 sequence is CASKEGGQGYEQYF. In nucleotides, the CDR3 is TGCGCCAGCAAGGAAGGTGGACAGGGGTACGAGCAGTACTTC.

The chain employs TRBV9 and TRBJ2-7; a weak D match, TRBD1 (5 bases). Germline V gene sequence: CDR1 SGDLS, CDR2 YYNGEE. The CDR3 is 15 amino acids. The V and J ends lost 3 bases and 1 base respectively, with 14 bases between them. CDR3 sequence: CASSGSTAISYEQYF. The CDR3 coding sequence is TGTGCCAGCAGCGGTTCGACAGCCATTTCCTACGAGCAGTACTTC.

V gene TRBV6-6 combines with J gene TRBJ2-2, with D perhaps matching TRBD1 or TRBD2 (5 bases each). Trimming left V 5 bases short and J 5 bases short, with 15 bases between. CDR3 length: 15 amino acids. Germline V gives CDR1 MNHNY, CDR2 SVGAGI (reference sequence). CDR3 amino acids: CASSAGTPRTGELFF. As DNA, the CDR3 is TGTGCCAGCAGTGCCGGGACCCCAAGAACCGGGGAGCTGTTTTTT.

This sequence joins TRBV5-6 and TRBJ1-2; 7 nucleotides agree with TRBD1. This CDR3 spans 13 amino acids. After removal of 4 bases from V and 4 bases from J, the junction contained 4 bases not matched to a gene. Germline lookup yields CDR1 SGHDT and CDR2 YYEEEE. CDR3 nucleotide sequence: TGTGCCAGCAGCGACAGGGAGGCCTATGGCTACACCTTC. Residues: CASSDREAYGYTF.

V and J are TRBV7-9 and TRBJ2-2, with D hard to call. V was trimmed by 5 bases and J by 5 bases, leaving 6 bases between them. CDR3 size: 12 residues. Germline V lookup: CDR1 SEHNR, CDR2 FQNEAQ (reference sequence). The CDR3: CASSRQTGELFF. The CDR3 DNA is TGTGCCAGCAGCCGTCAGACCGGGGAGCTGTTTTTT.

The V and J genes are TRBV10-3 and TRBJ2-2, with D possibly being TRBD1 or TRBD2 (5 bases each). This CDR3 comprises 12 residues. Germline V CDR1 and CDR2: ENHRY, SYGVKD. Trimming removed 6 bases from V and 6 bases from J, with 8 bases in between. The CDR3 sequence: CAIRGVAGELFF. The CDR3, as DNA: TGTGCCATCAGGGGGGTGGCCGGGGAGCTGTTTTTT.

The count of this clone is one. V gene TRBV7-2 combines with J gene TRBJ2-3; TRBD2 matches 8 bases. CDR3 length: 15 amino acids. Germline assignment: CDR1 SGHTA and CDR2 FQGNSA. The J segment lost 5 bases and the V segment lost 3 bases, leaving 7 bases of the junction unmatched. Written as DNA, the CDR3 is TGTGCCAGCAGCTTCGAGCGGGGGAGAGGAGATACGCAGTATTTT. Its protein product is CASSFERGRGDTQYF.

The CDR3 nucleotides read TGTGCCAGCAGTTTATCCCCAGGGCTCTCTGGAAACACCATATATTTT. This sequence encodes CASSLSPGLSGNTIYF. The chain carries TRBV27 and TRBJ1-3; D is possibly TRBD1 (5 bases). V was clipped by 0 bases and J by 0 bases, with 9 bases between them. This CDR3 region has 16 residues. Germline lookup yields CDR1 MNHEY and CDR2 SMNVEV (reference sequence).

The genes are TRBV9 and TRBJ2-7; a possible D gene is TRBD2 (6 bases). CDR3 size: 15 residues. The germline V and J ends were trimmed by 4 bases and 6 bases, with 20 bases remaining between them. Germline V gene data show CDR1 as SGDLS and CDR2 as YYNGEE. DNA for the CDR3: TGTGCCAGCAGCCCCCAGGAGGGTCGATTGGGCGAGCAGTACTTC. Residues: CASSPQEGRLGEQYF. Based on the CDR3 plus reference TRBV9 and TRBJ2-7, the full variable domain is DSGVTQTPKHLITATGQRVTLRCSPRSGDLSVYWYQQSLDQGLQFLIQYYNGEERAKGNILERFSAQQFPDLHSELNLSSLELGDSALYFCASSPQEGRLGEQYFGPGTRLTVT.

CDR3 amino acids: CASSLVPGKVGDTQYF. DNA for the CDR3: TGTGCCAGCAGCTTAGTGCCAGGGAAGGTGGGAGATACGCAGTATTTT. This sequence joins TRBV7-8 and TRBJ2-3; D perhaps matches TRBD1 (5 bases). Germline V gene sequence: CDR1 SGHVS, CDR2 FQNEAQ. Trimming cost V 1 base and J 5 bases, with 16 bases left between them. CDR3 length: 16 amino acids. The full variable domain, rest sourced from reference TRBV7-8 and TRBJ2-3, is GAGVSQSPRYKVAKRGQDVALRCDPISGHVSLFWYQQALGQGPEFLTYFQNEAQLDKSGLPSDRFFAERPEGSVSTLKIQRTQQEDSAVYLCASSLVPGKVGDTQYFGPGTRLTVL.

The sample holds one count of this clone. The rearrangement uses TRBV10-3 and TRBJ2-1; unclear D gene. This CDR3 spans 12 amino acids. V dropped 7 bases and J dropped 5 bases, with 9 bases sitting between them. The germline V gene has CDR1 ENHRY and CDR2 SYGVKD. DNA of the CDR3: TGTGCCATCAAAGCGTACGACAATGAGCAGTTCTTC. This sequence encodes CAIKAYDNEQFF.

V gene TRBV19 combines with J gene TRBJ1-2; a weak D match, TRBD1 (5 bases). The CDR3 loop spans 16 amino acids. V was pared by 0 bases and J by 2 bases, with 13 bases between. Germline V gene lookup returns CDR1 LNHDA and CDR2 SQIVND (reference sequence). The CDR3 region is CASSIDYRSGNYGYTF. The CDR3 DNA follows: TGTGCCAGTAGTATAGATTACAGGTCCGGGAACTATGGCTACACCTTC. The whole variable domain, filled in from reference TRBV19 and TRBJ1-2, reads DGGITQSPKYLFRKEGQNVTLSCEQNLNHDAMYWYRQDPGQGLRLIYYSQIVNDFQKGDIAEGYSVSREKKESFPLTVTSAQKNPTAFYLCASSIDYRSGNYGYTFGSGTRLTVV.

The chain is built from TRBV9 and TRBJ2-5, with D maybe TRBD1 (5 bases). Germline CDR1 reads SGDLS; CDR2 reads YYNGEE. V lost 0 bases, J lost 4 bases, and 10 bases lay in between. This CDR3 spans 14 amino acids. For the CDR3, the DNA is TGTGCCAGCAGCGTAGGGCAGGGTGTAGAGACCCAGTACTTC. It yields the protein CASSVGQGVETQYF.

The chain employs TRBV5-1 and TRBJ1-2, with TRBD1 matching 10 bases. Germline V gene data show CDR1 as SGHRS and CDR2 as YFSETQ. The CDR3 is made up of 18 amino acids. With 4 bases clipped from V and 5 bases from J, the junction kept 17 bases outside the gene matches. This chain's CDR3 is CASSLQTGGLAVFYGYTF. The CDR3 DNA is TGCGCCAGCAGCCTACAGACAGGGGGCCTTGCCGTTTTTTATGGCTACACCTTC.